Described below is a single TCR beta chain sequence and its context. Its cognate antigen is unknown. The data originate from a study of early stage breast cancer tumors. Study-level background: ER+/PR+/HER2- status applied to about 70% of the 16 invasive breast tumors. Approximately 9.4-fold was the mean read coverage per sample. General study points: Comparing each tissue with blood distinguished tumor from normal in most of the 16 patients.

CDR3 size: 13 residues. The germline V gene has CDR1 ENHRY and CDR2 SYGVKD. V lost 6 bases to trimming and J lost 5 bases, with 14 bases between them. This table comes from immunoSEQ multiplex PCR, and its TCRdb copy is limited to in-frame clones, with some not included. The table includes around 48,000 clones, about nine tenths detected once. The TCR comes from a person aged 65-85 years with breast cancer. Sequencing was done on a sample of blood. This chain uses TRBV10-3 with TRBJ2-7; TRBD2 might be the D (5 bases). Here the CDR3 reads CAISGEPVNEQYF. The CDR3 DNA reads TGTGCCATCAGCGGGGAACCTGTGAACGAGCAGTACTTC.